Given below is one TCR beta chain in context. Its target is not known. Measured with immunoSEQ multiplex PCR; TCRdb has only the in-frame clones, and not every one. The table shows some 11,000 clones, with more than 90% occurring only once. The data are from a study of T cell clonotyping in hematopoietic cell transplantation. In the study overall: Cytoreduction preceded collection of pretransplant recipient samples. General study points: Pathologically expanded recipient clonotypes increased progressively from day 30 to day 180 as diversity fell.

Time point given: recipient sample about 28 days before transplant, after cytoreduction. Blood collection times were about day -28 and days 30, 100, 180 posttransplant. V trimming: 5 bases; J trimming: 4 bases; junction bases outside the gene matches: 10. Germline V gives CDR1 SGHTA, CDR2 FQGTGA. The CDR3 is 16 residues long. The chain carries TRBV7-3 and TRBJ2-1; 8 nucleotides agree with TRBD2. The source material was peripheral blood mononuclear cells, sampled before stem cell transplant. The TCR originated in a middle-aged woman with acute myeloid leukemia. Some clones in this sample may be carry-over from other donors' samples. This CDR3 is CASSARTSGSYNEQFF. The CDR3 DNA reads as TGTGCCAGCAGCGCGCGAACTAGCGGCTCATACAATGAGCAGTTCTTC.